The rows below give T cell receptor beta chains drawn from one sample of a study of T cell responses to AZD1222 COVID-19 vaccine. Only in-frame clones appear in the TCRdb table, and some are missing; sequencing was by immunoSEQ multiplex PCR. The sample holds roughly 110,000 clones; roughly 87% are singletons and the top ten take approximately 4%. This material consisted of peripheral blood, taken on day 0 of AZD1222 vaccination. The receptors derive from an adult in good health. Each CDR3 is given with its conserved first and last residue. The D gene is left open where the match is weak. Some rows have no size entry. The others give once, few or many, or a class for an expanded clone.

j_gene | abundance | d_gene | v_gene | CDR3nt | CDR3aa
TRBJ2-7 | . | . | TRBV6-6 | TGTGCCAGCAGTCTCCTGGGTTTTCAAGGAGGGTTCAGCTCCTACGAGCAGTACTTC | CASSLLGFQGGFSSYEQYF
TRBJ2-3 | . | TRBD2 | TRBV13 | TGTGCCAGCAGCCCCGGGACTAGCATAGGGCCAGATACGCAGTATTTT | CASSPGTSIGPDTQYF
TRBJ1-5 | few | . | TRBV30 | TGTGCCTGGAGGACCCTGAATCAGCCCCAGCATTTT | CAWRTLNQPQHF
TRBJ2-3 | . | . | TRBV30 | TGTGCCTGGAGTGTACGGCCAGGCACAGATACGCAGTATTTT | CAWSVRPGTDTQYF
TRBJ1-1 | . | . | TRBV27 | TGTGCCAGCAGTTCCGATAACACTGAAGCTTTCTTT | CASSSDNTEAFF
TRBJ1-1 | . | . | TRBV12-3/TRBV12-4 | TGTGCCAGCAGTTTAGCGGTGGCAAGTGAAGCTTTCTTT | CASSLAVASEAFF
TRBJ2-2 | once | TRBD2 | TRBV7-7 | TGTGCCAGCAGCTTCGGGACTAAGAACACCGGGGAGCTGTTTTTT | CASSFGTKNTGELFF
TRBJ2-7 | . | . | TRBV10-3 | TGTGCCATCAGTGGGGGGGGCGCCGGGTACGAGCAGTACTTC | CAISGGGAGYEQYF
TRBJ2-7 | . | . | TRBV7-2 | TGTGCCAGCAGCTCCTCCCAGACATCCTACGAGCAGTACTTC | CASSSSQTSYEQYF
TRBJ2-7 | . | TRBD1 | TRBV18 | TGTGCCAGCTCACCACTCTGGACAGGGGATAGCGTCGAGCAGTACTTC | CASSPLWTGDSVEQYF
TRBJ2-1 | . | TRBD1 | TRBV19 | TGTGCCAGTACCGGACAGGGTAAAGAGCAGTTCTTC | CASTGQGKEQFF
TRBJ2-2 | . | . | TRBV18 | TGTGCCAGCTCACCACAAGACGGACAGAGGAACACCGGGGAGCTGTTTTTT | CASSPQDGQRNTGELFF
TRBJ2-7 | . | . | TRBV18 | TGTGCCAGCTCACCAAGAGAGGCGGACGAGCAGTACTTC | CASSPREADEQYF
TRBJ1-5 | . | . | TRBV4-3 | TGCGCCAGCAGCCAAGATGGGGATCAGCCCCAGCATTTT | CASSQDGDQPQHF
TRBJ2-7 | . | . | TRBV30 | TGTGCCTGGAGTCCCTACAAACAGGAACGGCAGTACTTC | CAWSPYKQERQYF
TRBJ1-1 | . | . | TRBV4-2 | TGTGCCAGCAGCCAAGGGCGGGACGGAATGAACACTGAAGCTTTCTTT | CASSQGRDGMNTEAFF
TRBJ1-4 | . | . | TRBV19 | TGTGCCAGTAGTGGGGGACACCGTAATGAAAAACTGTTTTTT | CASSGGHRNEKLFF
TRBJ1-4 | . | TRBD1 | TRBV4-2 | TGTGCCAGCAGCACCCGGGACAGGGAGCGTGAAAAACTGTTTTTT | CASSTRDREREKLFF
TRBJ1-2 | few | . | TRBV7-9 | TGTGCCAGCAGCTTAGATCACCCTCATGGCTACACCTTC | CASSLDHPHGYTF
TRBJ1-5 | few | . | TRBV7-9 | TGTGCCAGCAGCTTAGGGCCAGGGTTCAATCAGCCCCAGCATTTT | CASSLGPGFNQPQHF
TRBJ1-6 | . | . | TRBV4-2 | TGTGCCAGCAGCCAAGAGCAGGTTAATTCACCCCTCCACTTT | CASSQEQVNSPLHF
TRBJ1-2 | . | TRBD1 | TRBV27 | TGTGCCAGCAGTCCGTCAATGGGACAGCCCTATGGCTACACCTTC | CASSPSMGQPYGYTF
TRBJ1-2 | . | . | TRBV6-5 | TGTGCCAGCAGAAAAGGGGTTCTCTATGGCTACACCTTC | CASRKGVLYGYTF
TRBJ1-1 | . | . | TRBV11-2 | TGTGCCAGCAGCCCTCATGGGGGGATTAAGAACACTGAAGCTTTCTTT | CASSPHGGIKNTEAFF
TRBJ1-2 | . | TRBD1 | TRBV13 | TGTGCCAGCAGCAATATATTCCAGACAGGGACTAACTATGGCTACACCTTC | CASSNIFQTGTNYGYTF
TRBJ2-5 | . | . | TRBV7-2 | TGTGCCAGCAGCCGGGGGTCAGGGGAGACCCAGTACTTC | CASSRGSGETQYF
TRBJ1-1 | . | . | TRBV11-3 | TGTGCCAGCAGCGAGGGGGTGGGCACTGAAGCTTTCTTT | CASSEGVGTEAFF
TRBJ1-1 | . | . | TRBV6-6 | TGTGCCAGCAGTATTAACACTGAAGCTTTCTTT | CASSINTEAFF
TRBJ2-3 | . | . | TRBV6-2/TRBV6-3 | TGTGCCAGCAGTTACCAAGGGACCACAGATACGCAGTATTTT | CASSYQGTTDTQYF
TRBJ2-3 | . | . | TRBV11-3 | TGTGCCAGCAGCTTACGGGCCACAGATACGCAGTATTTT | CASSLRATDTQYF
TRBJ1-5 | . | . | TRBV15 | TGTGCCACCAGCAGAGATCGGGGGCCCCAGCATTTT | CATSRDRGPQHF
TRBJ2-1 | . | TRBD1 | TRBV4-1 | TGCGCCAGCACTGACAGGGTATCGTACAATGAGCAGTTCTTC | CASTDRVSYNEQFF
TRBJ2-3 | . | . | TRBV7-9 | TGTGCCAGCAGCTTAGGAAGTCGACCCCACACAGATACGCAGTATTTT | CASSLGSRPHTDTQYF
TRBJ2-2 | . | . | TRBV11-2 | TGTGCCAGCAGCCCCGCCCCTCCGAACACCGGGGAGCTGTTTTTT | CASSPAPPNTGELFF
TRBJ1-1 | . | TRBD1 | TRBV5-1 | TGCGCCAGCAGCCGCGAGACAGGGGGCCCTGAAGCTTTCTTT | CASSRETGGPEAFF
TRBJ1-3 | . | TRBD1 | TRBV19 | TGTGCCAGTAGTCCCCGAACAGGGGCCTATTCTGGAAACACCATATATTTT | CASSPRTGAYSGNTIYF
TRBJ2-2 | once | TRBD1 | TRBV18 | TGTGCCAGCTCGCGGACAGGAAAGAACACCGGGGAGCTGTTTTTT | CASSRTGKNTGELFF
TRBJ2-2 | . | TRBD2 | TRBV7-2 | TGTGCCAGCAGCTTAGGTCTAGCGGGAATAACCGGGGAGCTGTTTTTT | CASSLGLAGITGELFF
TRBJ2-5 | . | . | TRBV2 | TGTGCCAGCAGGGACTACCAAGAGACCCAGTACTTC | CASRDYQETQYF
TRBJ1-1 | . | . | TRBV2 | TGTGCCAGCAGTGAGTCAGGGATTGAAGCTTTCTTT | CASSESGIEAFF
TRBJ2-1 | . | . | TRBV27 | TGTGCCAGCAGTTTCGGGGGCCTGGGATCTGAGCAGTTCTTC | CASSFGGLGSEQFF
TRBJ1-2 | . | TRBD1 | TRBV12-3/TRBV12-4 | TGTGCCAGCATACATACAGGGGGTATTGGCTACACCTTC | CASIHTGGIGYTF
TRBJ1-3 | . | . | TRBV7-9 | TGTGCCAGCCAGACAGGAGGACGGAACACCATATATTTT | CASQTGGRNTIYF
TRBJ1-1 | . | TRBD1 | TRBV7-9 | TGTGCCAGCAGCATTCAGGGGGCGCAAACTGAAGCTTTCTTT | CASSIQGAQTEAFF
TRBJ1-5 | . | TRBD1 | TRBV19 | TGTGCCAGTAACCATCTCTACAGGGGTAGCAATCAGCCCCAGCATTTT | CASNHLYRGSNQPQHF
TRBJ2-1 | . | TRBD2 | TRBV24-1 | TGTGCCACCAGTGACTCCGGGACTAAGTTTGAGCAGTTCTTC | CATSDSGTKFEQFF
TRBJ2-3 | . | TRBD2 | TRBV6-5 | TGTGCCAGCAAACGACTAGCCCTTAGCACAGATACGCAGTATTTT | CASKRLALSTDTQYF
TRBJ1-1 | once | . | TRBV12-5 | TGTGCTAGTGGTTTGTTTAACACTGAAGCTTTCTTT | CASGLFNTEAFF
TRBJ1-4 | . | . | TRBV4-3 | TGCGCCAGCAGCCAAGAAGGGGCCATTAATGAAAAACTGTTTTTT | CASSQEGAINEKLFF
TRBJ1-4 | . | TRBD1 | TRBV19 | TGTGCCAGTAGTTCAACCCCACAGGGGCTAGATGAAAAACTGTTTTTT | CASSSTPQGLDEKLFF
TRBJ2-7 | . | TRBD1 | TRBV6-2/TRBV6-3 | TGTGCCAGCAGTCACCCGACAGGGGGCAACTACGAGCAGTACTTC | CASSHPTGGNYEQYF
TRBJ1-6 | . | . | TRBV29-1 | TGCAGCGTTTACAGTTCAGGGGTCGGTTCGCCCCTCCACTTT | CSVYSSGVGSPLHF
TRBJ1-3 | . | . | TRBV9 | TGTGCCAGCAGCGTAGCAGATTTGTCTGGAAACACCATATATTTT | CASSVADLSGNTIYF
TRBJ2-1 | . | . | TRBV4-3 | TGCGCCAGCAGCCTCTCCTTCCGCAGCTCCTACAATGAGCAGTTCTTC | CASSLSFRSSYNEQFF
TRBJ2-7 | . | TRBD2 | TRBV20-1 | TGCAGTGCTGGTGGACTAGCGGGAGACTACGAGCAGTACTTC | CSAGGLAGDYEQYF
TRBJ2-1 | . | TRBD1 | TRBV18 | TGTGCCAGCTCACCGGACTGGACAGGGGGTCATTACAATGAGCAGTTCTTC | CASSPDWTGGHYNEQFF
TRBJ1-1 | . | TRBD1 | TRBV5-1 | TGCGCCAGCAGCTGGAACAGGGGTAACACTGAAGCTTTCTTT | CASSWNRGNTEAFF
TRBJ1-4 | . | TRBD1 | TRBV14 | TGTGCCAGCAGCCACGTCCAGGGGGCATCGAAACTGTTTTTT | CASSHVQGASKLFF
TRBJ2-1 | . | TRBD2 | TRBV28 | TGTGCCAGCAGTACCCCCAGCGGGAGGGGGGGCAATGAGCAGTTCTTC | CASSTPSGRGGNEQFF